Listed here are 10 T cell receptor beta chains from one sample, sequenced in a study of shared clonotypes between healthy human individuals. Terminally differentiated effector memory CD45RA+ cells were excluded from the naive CD8 cells, which were CD45RO-negative and positively selected for CCR7. Assay used: immunoSEQ multiplex PCR; TCRdb lists only in-frame clones, some missing. This table has around 1.9 million clones, around 95% appearing once. The sequenced material came from naive CD8+ T cells from PBMCs. The source of these receptors is a man in his late teens or twenties in good health. Some clones in this sample may be carry-over from other donors' samples.

This chain links TRBV29-1 with TRBJ1-1; possible D gene TRBD1, 5 bases. The CDR3 runs to 15 residues. CDR1 and CDR2 from the germline V gene are SQVTM and ANQGSEA. V shed 6 bases and J shed 0 bases, with 17 bases lying between them. In nucleotides, the CDR3 is TGCAGCGTAGGAAACAGAGGGGTGATGAACACTGAAGCTTTCTTT. Translation: CSVGNRGVMNTEAFF.

This clone was seen just once. V gene TRBV6-5 combines with J gene TRBJ1-4; the match to TRBD1 covers 7 bases. The ends lost 0 bases at V and 6 bases at J; junction bases unmatched: 4. The CDR3 loop spans 15 amino acids. Per the germline V gene, CDR1 is MNHEY and CDR2 is SVGAGI. The CDR3 nucleotides are TGTGCCAGCAGTTACTCGAGGGGACAGCATGAAAAACTGTTTTTT. It translates to CASSYSRGQHEKLFF.

This sequence joins TRBV15 and TRBJ2-3; the D gene could be TRBD1 or TRBD2 (5 bases each). V dropped 4 bases and J dropped 0 bases, with 20 bases sitting between them. Germline V CDR1 and CDR2: LNHNV, YYDKDF (reference sequence). The CDR3 length is 18 residues. The CDR3 here is CATSTLPAGTRSTDTQYF. DNA of the CDR3: TGTGCCACCAGCACCCTCCCCGCCGGGACGCGGAGCACAGATACGCAGTATTTT.

A remark on this clone: This CDR3 is also generated by other DNA sequences in the sample. The genes are TRBV6-5 and TRBJ1-3, with D hard to call. The CDR3 runs to 11 residues. Deletions cut 7 bases from V and 1 base from J, with 2 bases between. Germline assignment: CDR1 MNHEY and CDR2 SVGAGI. The chain's CDR3 is CASTSGNTIYF. For the CDR3, the DNA is TGTGCCAGCACTTCTGGAAACACCATATATTTT.

This clone showed up just once. This sequence joins TRBV27 and TRBJ2-1; D is uncertain. Germline CDR1 is MNHEY and CDR2 is SMNVEV (reference sequence). V lost 3 bases and J 7 bases, leaving 16 bases between the germline ends. The CDR3 sequence is 15 residues long. The DNA for the CDR3 is TGTGCCAGCAGTTTCCTCTCAGATAGGCTTAATGAGCAGTTCTTC. Amino acids: CASSFLSDRLNEQFF.

The CDR3 DNA reads TGCGCCAGCAGCCAAGGATTGGCGGGGGGGGCCTACGAGCAGTACTTC. Encoded protein: CASSQGLAGGAYEQYF. The chain joins TRBV4-1 to TRBJ2-7; TRBD2 agrees at 9 bases. The CDR3 extends over 16 amino acids. After removal of 1 base from V and 2 bases from J, the junction contained 6 bases not matched to a gene. Looked up from germline, CDR1 is MGHRA and CDR2 is YSYEKL.

The CDR3 region is CASSTETYEQYF. The DNA of the CDR3 is TGTGCCAGCAGCACAGAAACCTACGAGCAGTACTTC. The J gene is TRBJ2-7, the V gene TRBV25-1; D not resolved. The CDR3 totals 12 residues. Germline values: CDR1 MGHDK, CDR2 SYGVNS. The V gene lost 6 bases and the J gene lost 2 bases, with 8 bases spanning the gap.

The chain recombines TRBV10-3 with TRBJ1-5; 7 nucleotides agree with TRBD1. V shed 6 bases, J shed 0 bases, and the junction held 14 bases outside the gene matches. The CDR3 has 18 amino acids. Germline assignment: CDR1 ENHRY and CDR2 SYGVKD. CDR3 in DNA: TGTGCCATCAGCGTACTTGCGAGGGACAGATATAGCAATCAGCCCCAGCATTTT. Translation gives CAISVLARDRYSNQPQHF.

This clone was seen once. The genes are TRBV7-9 and TRBJ2-5; D gene ambiguous. There are 14 residues in the CDR3. Germline CDR1 reads SEHNR; CDR2 reads FQNEAQ (reference sequence). Trimming shortened V by 4 bases and J by 1 base, and 10 bases separated the two germline ends. CDR3 nucleotide sequence: TGTGCCAGCAGCTCGCGACACGTCCAAGAGACCCAGTACTTC. Translated, it gives CASSSRHVQETQYF.

This chain joins TRBV7-6 and TRBJ2-3; D gene unclear. The CDR3 loop spans 13 amino acids. In germline, CDR1 is SGHVS, CDR2 FNYEAQ. Trimming took off 5 bases at V and 3 bases at J, with 9 bases between the two ends. DNA of the CDR3: TGTGCCAGCAGCCAGACAATTACAGATACGCAGTATTTT. Protein product: CASSQTITDTQYF. The full variable domain, rest sourced from reference TRBV7-6 and TRBJ2-3, is GAGVSQSPRYKVTKRGQDVALRCDPISGHVSLYWYRQALGQGPEFLTYFNYEAQQDKSGLPNDRFSAERPEGSISTLTIQRTEQRDSAMYRCASSQTITDTQYFGPGTRLTVL.